The present entry profiles one T cell receptor beta chain with its context. The antigen is undetermined. The sample comes from a study of cytomegalovirus exposure and HLA in healthy donors. Broader study findings: HLA restriction was apparent for most CMV-associated TCR beta chains in a later analysis. Later on, a genetic analysis was performed. It linked a missense variant in DCLRE1C with V- and J-gene trimming of TCR beta.

It was with 60 Vbeta and 13 Jbeta primers that the PCR ran. Produced via immunoSEQ multiplex PCR; TCRdb's table is partial and in-frame only. In the table there are around 130,000 clones, about 75% of which are singletons. CDR3 length: 16 residues. Germline V gene sequence: CDR1 MNHEY, CDR2 SVGAGI. The ends lost 2 bases at V and 5 bases at J; junction bases unmatched: 8. Sequenced sample: PBMCs. The chain is built from TRBV6-5 and TRBJ2-1, with 8 bases that match TRBD2. This clonotype was obtained from a woman aged 25 to 39 in good health and CMV-seronegative. Here the CDR3 DNA reads TGTGCCAGCAGTTACGACAGCGGGAGTCGGAACAATGAGCAGTTCTTC. It is translated as CASSYDSGSRNNEQFF.